One T cell receptor (beta chain) is described in this entry. Its antigen is as yet unknown. These data belong to a study of post-analysis software for immune sequencing data. Study information: Disease courses included relapsing-remitting, secondary progressive and progressive-relapsing multiple sclerosis. Whole-study results and caveats: Clustering by F measure revealed strong co-clustering among samples prepared together in one batch. Diversity measured as normalized Chao1 was significantly lower in multiple sclerosis patients than in controls. Compared with controls, patients had more of roughly five TRBV segments, including TRBV5-6, TRBV5-1 and TRBV20-1.

Per germline, CDR1 LGHNT and CDR2 FRNRAP. The CDR3 is 16 amino acids. The V end lost 0 bases, the J end lost 0 bases, and 9 bases lay between the germline ends. Each TCR beta cDNA library carried unique molecular identifiers. The yield from approximately 1 to 10 million T cells was roughly 500,000 cDNA molecules in total. In TCRdb, the PCR reads were re-called with MiXCR into one record per CDR3 protein. The sample shows 650,000 to 850,000 distinct CDR3 sequences, around 50% of them seen only once. Sequencing was carried out using blood. The clonotype comes from a girl under 18 with multiple sclerosis. The V call is TRBV12-5, the J call TRBJ1-5, with D perhaps matching TRBD1 (5 bases). DNA of the CDR3: TGTGCTAGTGGTTTGGTGTTCGGGGCTAGCAATCAGCCCCAGCATTTT. It is translated as CASGLVFGASNQPQHF.